These T cell receptor beta chains were read from a single sample in a study of blood T cell repertoires in COVID-19. TCRdb's table, derived via immunoSEQ multiplex PCR, lists solely in-frame clones and lacks some. Of approximately 440,000 clones listed, about 90% are singletons. Material: PBMCs or T cells enriched from blood (not recorded which). Receptors originate from a man younger than 30 who had recovered from COVID-19. Both conserved end residues are part of each CDR3. D genes are given only for firm matches. For some rows the clone size is stated as once, few or many, or as a class when expanded; others skip it.

V,size,length,D,J,CDR3,DNA
TRBV19,.,14,.,TRBJ1-1,CASSIGGVGTEAFF,TGTGCCAGTAGTATTGGGGGGGTGGGCACTGAAGCTTTCTTT
TRBV10-3,.,14,TRBD1,TRBJ1-4,CATRVGTGGGKLFF,TGTGCCACCCGCGTAGGGACAGGAGGAGGAAAACTGTTTTTT
TRBV6-5,once,15,TRBD1,TRBJ1-5,CASSSGTGGHQPQHF,TGTGCCAGCAGTTCCGGGACAGGGGGCCATCAGCCCCAGCATTTT
TRBV5-1,.,14,.,TRBJ1-2,CASSPGEGTYGYTF,TGCGCCAGCAGCCCGGGGGAGGGAACCTATGGCTACACCTTC
TRBV27,few,13,.,TRBJ1-1,CASSLYRNTEAFF,TGTGCCAGCAGTTTATACAGGAACACTGAAGCTTTCTTT
TRBV4-1,.,17,.,TRBJ1-4,CASSQEGNRSPNEKLFF,TGCGCCAGCAGCCAAGAGGGGAACAGGTCCCCTAATGAAAAACTGTTTTTT
TRBV27,.,14,.,TRBJ1-1,CASSLLGVNTEAFF,TGTGCCAGCAGTTTATTGGGCGTGAACACTGAAGCTTTCTTT
TRBV9,once,14,.,TRBJ1-5,CASSADSRNQPQHF,TGTGCCAGCAGCGCGGACAGCCGAAATCAGCCCCAGCATTTT
TRBV3-1/TRBV3-2,.,12,.,TRBJ1-2,CASSQAARDYVF,TGTGCCAGCAGCCAAGCGGCTCGAGACTATGTCTTC
TRBV5-1,.,13,TRBD1,TRBJ1-2,CASRFDRGPGYTF,TGCGCCAGCAGATTTGACAGGGGACCTGGCTACACCTTC
TRBV11-2,.,15,TRBD1,TRBJ2-7,CASSLTGTGVDEQYF,TGTGCCAGCAGCTTAACCGGGACAGGTGTCGACGAGCAGTACTTC
TRBV5-1,.,16,.,TRBJ1-1,CASSLSGAPMNTEAFF,TGCGCCAGCAGCTTGTCAGGGGCGCCAATGAACACTGAAGCTTTCTTT
TRBV2,few,14,.,TRBJ1-2,CASRSSGAPTGYTF,TGTGCCAGCCGGAGCAGTGGGGCCCCAACTGGCTACACCTTC
TRBV9,.,17,TRBD2,TRBJ2-2,CASSVAGLAENTGELFF,TGTGCCAGCAGCGTAGCAGGACTAGCGGAGAACACCGGGGAGCTGTTTTTT
TRBV11-1,.,14,.,TRBJ2-7,CASSLGGPVYEQYF,TGTGCCAGCAGCTTAGGGGGGCCCGTTTACGAGCAGTACTTC
TRBV27,.,13,.,TRBJ1-1,CASSPQGGTEAFF,TGTGCCAGCAGTCCCCAGGGAGGCACTGAAGCTTTCTTT
TRBV2,.,15,TRBD1,TRBJ1-2,CASIDRTGGIYGYTF,TGTGCCAGCATCGACCGGACAGGGGGGATCTATGGCTACACCTTC
TRBV28,.,17,TRBD1,TRBJ1-5,CASTHRNYRGGNQPQHF,TGTGCCAGCACCCATCGGAACTACAGGGGCGGGAATCAGCCCCAGCATTTT
TRBV27,.,15,.,TRBJ1-5,CASSSEGRGNQPQHF,TGTGCCAGCAGTTCTGAGGGGAGGGGGAATCAGCCCCAGCATTTT
TRBV10-1,once,15,.,TRBJ2-1,CASSKTGGSYNEQFF,TGCGCCAGCAGCAAGACAGGAGGTAGCTACAATGAGCAGTTCTTC
TRBV2,once,16,.,TRBJ1-2,CASSLLSTGANYGYTF,TGTGCCAGCAGTTTACTCTCGACAGGAGCTAACTATGGCTACACCTTC
TRBV29-1,.,12,.,TRBJ1-1,CSVLRGNTEAFF,TGCAGCGTACTTAGGGGGAACACTGAAGCTTTCTTT
TRBV5-1,.,13,.,TRBJ2-2,CASSIRGTGELFF,TGCGCCAGCAGCATCAGAGGGACCGGGGAGCTGTTTTTT
TRBV5-1,few,14,.,TRBJ2-2,CASSLGQTTGELFF,TGCGCCAGCAGCTTGGGACAGACCACCGGGGAGCTGTTTTTT
TRBV29-1,once,14,.,TRBJ2-3,CSIRGTLSTDTQYF,TGCAGCATACGCGGGACCCTTAGCACAGATACGCAGTATTTT
TRBV3-1/TRBV3-2,.,13,.,TRBJ2-1,CASSLQGRQDQFF,TGTGCCAGCAGCCTTCAGGGGCGGCAGGATCAGTTCTTC
TRBV27,.,17,TRBD2,TRBJ2-1,CASSPFSGRSRSNEQFF,TGTGCCAGCAGTCCCTTTAGCGGGAGGTCTCGTAGTAATGAGCAGTTCTTC
TRBV25-1,.,13,TRBD2,TRBJ2-5,CASRIAGSETQYF,TGTGCCAGCAGAATAGCGGGATCAGAGACCCAGTACTTC
TRBV7-2,.,14,TRBD1,TRBJ2-3,CASSPDRVPDTQYF,TGTGCCAGCAGCCCAGACAGGGTTCCAGATACGCAGTATTTT
TRBV6-5,.,14,.,TRBJ1-3,CASSLGIGGNTIYF,TGTGCCAGCAGCCTTGGAATCGGGGGAAACACCATATATTTT
TRBV3-1/TRBV3-2,.,14,.,TRBJ2-7,CASSQLPRVHEQYF,TGTGCCAGCAGCCAACTCCCTCGGGTCCACGAGCAGTACTTC
TRBV15,.,14,TRBD1,TRBJ2-7,CATSDRTGTYEQYF,TGTGCCACCAGCGACCGGACAGGAACCTACGAGCAGTACTTC
TRBV15,.,14,.,TRBJ1-6,CATSRATDNSPLHF,TGTGCCACCAGCAGAGCAACAGATAATTCACCCCTCCACTTT
TRBV5-1,.,15,TRBD1,TRBJ1-1,CASGTGGAGGTEAFF,TGCGCCAGCGGCACAGGGGGCGCAGGTGGCACTGAAGCTTTCTTT
TRBV9,.,14,TRBD1,TRBJ1-2,CASSVGTGGYGYTF,TGTGCCAGCAGCGTAGGGACAGGGGGCTATGGCTACACCTTC
TRBV5-1,.,15,TRBD1,TRBJ2-7,CASSAHRGQSDEQYF,TGCGCCAGCAGCGCCCACAGGGGCCAGTCGGACGAGCAGTACTTC
TRBV18,.,15,.,TRBJ1-1,CASSPQRQGHTEAFF,TGTGCCAGCTCACCTCAAAGGCAGGGGCACACTGAAGCTTTCTTT
TRBV5-4,.,13,TRBD1,TRBJ1-2,CASSLQGANGYTF,TGTGCCAGCAGCCTACAGGGGGCCAATGGCTACACCTTC
TRBV3-1/TRBV3-2,.,15,TRBD1,TRBJ1-1,CASSLKTGVNTEAFF,TGTGCCAGCAGCCTAAAAACAGGGGTGAACACTGAAGCTTTCTTT
TRBV5-4,.,16,TRBD1,TRBJ1-2,CASSDSQGARAYGYTF,TGTGCCAGCAGCGACTCTCAGGGGGCGCGCGCCTATGGCTACACCTTC
TRBV4-1,.,14,.,TRBJ1-1,CASSQVGRNTEAFF,TGCGCCAGCAGCCAAGTTGGGAGGAACACTGAAGCTTTCTTT
TRBV3-1/TRBV3-2,.,14,.,TRBJ1-1,CASSPKHQNTEAFF,TGTGCCAGCAGCCCAAAACACCAGAACACTGAAGCTTTCTTT
TRBV19,.,14,TRBD1,TRBJ1-2,CASSSTGGAGGYTF,TGTGCCAGTAGTAGCACAGGGGGCGCCGGTGGCTACACCTTC
TRBV18,.,17,TRBD1,TRBJ1-1,CASSPSRDRGFGTEAFF,TGTGCCAGCTCACCCAGCCGGGACAGGGGGTTTGGCACTGAAGCTTTCTTT
TRBV15,once,15,.,TRBJ1-3,CATSRDINSGNTIYF,TGTGCCACCAGCAGGGACATTAACTCTGGAAACACCATATATTTT
TRBV19,.,14,TRBD2,TRBJ2-2,CASTLKREAGELFF,TGTGCCAGTACGCTTAAGCGGGAGGCCGGGGAGCTGTTTTTT
TRBV7-9,.,15,.,TRBJ1-6,CASSLPGQKNSPLHF,TGTGCCAGCAGCTTACCCGGACAGAAGAATTCACCCCTCCACTTT
TRBV5-5,.,18,.,TRBJ1-3,CASSKKQDRVISGNTIYF,TGTGCCAGCAGCAAGAAACAGGACAGAGTGATCTCTGGAAACACCATATATTTT
TRBV2,.,14,TRBD2,TRBJ2-1,CASRASGGYNEQFF,TGTGCCAGCAGGGCTAGCGGGGGTTACAATGAGCAGTTCTTC
TRBV5-3,once,15,.,TRBJ1-2,CARSHLGGANYGYTF,TGTGCCAGAAGTCACCTAGGGGGTGCGAACTATGGCTACACCTTC
TRBV4-1,.,15,TRBD2,TRBJ2-1,CASSTLAGGLDEQFF,TGCGCCAGCAGCACTCTAGCGGGAGGGCTTGATGAGCAGTTCTTC
TRBV23-1,.,15,TRBD1,TRBJ1-1,CASSQKRAGGTEAFF,TGCGCCAGCAGTCAAAAACGAGCAGGGGGCACTGAAGCTTTCTTT
TRBV7-9,.,13,.,TRBJ1-2,CASSLTQSYGYTF,TGTGCCAGCAGCTTAACACAGTCTTATGGCTACACCTTC